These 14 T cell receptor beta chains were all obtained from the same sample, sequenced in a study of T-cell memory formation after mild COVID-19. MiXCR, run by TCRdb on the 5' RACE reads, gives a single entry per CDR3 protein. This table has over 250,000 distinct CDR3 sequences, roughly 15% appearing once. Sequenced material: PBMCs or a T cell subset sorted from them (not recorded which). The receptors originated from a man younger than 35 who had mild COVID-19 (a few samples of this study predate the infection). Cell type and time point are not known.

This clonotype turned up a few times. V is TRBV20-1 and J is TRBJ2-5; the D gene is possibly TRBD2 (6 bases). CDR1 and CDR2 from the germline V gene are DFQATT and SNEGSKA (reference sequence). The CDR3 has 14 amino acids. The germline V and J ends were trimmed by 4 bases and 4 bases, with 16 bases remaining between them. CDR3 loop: CSATGGAIGETQYF. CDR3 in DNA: TGCAGTGCTACAGGAGGGGCCATTGGAGAGACCCAGTACTTC.

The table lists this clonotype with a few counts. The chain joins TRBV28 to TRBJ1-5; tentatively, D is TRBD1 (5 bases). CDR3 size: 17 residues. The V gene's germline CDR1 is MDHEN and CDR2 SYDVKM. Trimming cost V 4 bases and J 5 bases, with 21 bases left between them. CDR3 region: CASSSTSAGTIYQPQHF. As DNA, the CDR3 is TGTGCCAGCAGTTCGACATCAGCCGGGACGATCTATCAGCCCCAGCATTTT.

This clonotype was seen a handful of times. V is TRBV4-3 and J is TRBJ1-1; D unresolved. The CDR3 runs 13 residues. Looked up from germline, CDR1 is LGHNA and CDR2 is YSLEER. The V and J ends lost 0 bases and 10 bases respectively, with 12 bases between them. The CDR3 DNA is TGCGCCAGCAGCCAAGAAGGCCGGGATCCAGCTTTCTTT. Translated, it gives CASSQEGRDPAFF.

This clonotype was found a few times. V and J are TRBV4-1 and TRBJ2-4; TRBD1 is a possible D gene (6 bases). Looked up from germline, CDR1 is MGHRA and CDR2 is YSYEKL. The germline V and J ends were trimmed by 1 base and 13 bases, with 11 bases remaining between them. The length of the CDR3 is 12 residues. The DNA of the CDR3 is TGCGCCAGCAGCCAAGGCCGGGACAAACAGTACTTC. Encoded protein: CASSQGRDKQYF.

CDR3 amino acids: CASSSSPEETQYF. The CDR3 coding sequence is TGCGCCAGCAGCTCTAGTCCTGAAGAGACCCAGTACTTC. The V call is TRBV5-1, the J call TRBJ2-5; D not resolved. Germline V lookup: CDR1 SGHRS, CDR2 YFSETQ. This CDR3 spans 13 amino acids. Trimming shortened V by 3 bases and J by 3 bases, and 9 bases separated the two germline ends.

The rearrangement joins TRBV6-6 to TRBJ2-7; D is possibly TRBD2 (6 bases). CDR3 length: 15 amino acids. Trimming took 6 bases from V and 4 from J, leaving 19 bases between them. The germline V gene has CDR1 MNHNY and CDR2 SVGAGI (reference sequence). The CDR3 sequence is CASSSGDLTAYEQYV. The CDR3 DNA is TGTGCCAGCAGCTCTGGGGACTTGACGGCATACGAGCAGTACGTC.

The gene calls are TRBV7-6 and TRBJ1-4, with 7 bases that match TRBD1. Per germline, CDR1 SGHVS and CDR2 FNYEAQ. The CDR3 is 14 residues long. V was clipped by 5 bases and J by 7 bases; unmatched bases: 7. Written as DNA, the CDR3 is TGTGCCAGCAGCACAGGGGACAGTGGTGAAAAACTGTTTTTT. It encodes CASSTGDSGEKLFF.

This CDR3 is CASSTDRVQFF. The CDR3 nucleotides are TGTGCCAGCAGCACCGACAGGGTGCAGTTCTTC. This chain uses TRBV7-3 with TRBJ2-1; 7 bases match TRBD1. CDR1 SGHTA and CDR2 FQGTGA come from the germline V gene. There are 11 residues in the CDR3. V was clipped by 5 bases and J by 12 bases; unmatched bases: 4.

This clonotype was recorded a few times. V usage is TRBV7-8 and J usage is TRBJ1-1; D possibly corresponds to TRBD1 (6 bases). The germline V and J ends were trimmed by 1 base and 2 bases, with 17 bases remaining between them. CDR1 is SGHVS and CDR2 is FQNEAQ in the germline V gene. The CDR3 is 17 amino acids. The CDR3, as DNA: TGTGCCAGCAGCTTAGGGCCAGGGGAGTGGGCAAACACTGAAGCTTTCTTT. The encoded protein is CASSLGPGEWANTEAFF.

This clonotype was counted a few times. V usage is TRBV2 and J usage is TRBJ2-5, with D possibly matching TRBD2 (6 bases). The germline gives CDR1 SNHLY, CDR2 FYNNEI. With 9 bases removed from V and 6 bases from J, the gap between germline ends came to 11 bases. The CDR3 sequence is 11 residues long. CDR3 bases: TGTGCCAGTTCGGGGGAGAAGACCCAGTACTTC. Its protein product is CASSGEKTQYF.

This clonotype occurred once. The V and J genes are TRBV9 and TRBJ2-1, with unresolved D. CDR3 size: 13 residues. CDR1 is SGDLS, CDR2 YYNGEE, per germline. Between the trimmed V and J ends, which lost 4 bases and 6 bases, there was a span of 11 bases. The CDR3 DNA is TGTGCCAGCAGCCCCCCCCAGCGCAATGAGCAGTTCTTC. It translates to CASSPPQRNEQFF. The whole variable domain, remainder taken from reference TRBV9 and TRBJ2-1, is DSGVTQTPKHLITATGQRVTLRCSPRSGDLSVYWYQQSLDQGLQFLIQYYNGEERAKGNILERFSAQQFPDLHSELNLSSLELGDSALYFCASSPPQRNEQFFGPGTRLTVL.

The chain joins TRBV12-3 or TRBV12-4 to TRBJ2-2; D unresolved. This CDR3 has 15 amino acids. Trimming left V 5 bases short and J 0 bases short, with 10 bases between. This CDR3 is CASSLHNPNTGELFF. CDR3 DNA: TGTGCCAGCAGTCTACATAATCCGAACACCGGGGAGCTGTTTTTT.

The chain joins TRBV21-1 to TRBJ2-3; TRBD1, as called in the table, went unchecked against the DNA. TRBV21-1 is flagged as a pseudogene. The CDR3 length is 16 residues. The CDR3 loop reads CASSKWAGVRTDTQYF. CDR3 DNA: TGTGCCAGCAGCAAGTGGGCGGGGGTTCGCACAGATACGCAGTATTTT.

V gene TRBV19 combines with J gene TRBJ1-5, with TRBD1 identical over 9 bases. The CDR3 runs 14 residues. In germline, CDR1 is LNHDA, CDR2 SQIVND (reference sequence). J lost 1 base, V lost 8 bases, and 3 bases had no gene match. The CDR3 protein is CASAGTGSNQPQHF. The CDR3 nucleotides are TGTGCCAGTGCCGGGACAGGGAGCAATCAGCCCCAGCATTTT.